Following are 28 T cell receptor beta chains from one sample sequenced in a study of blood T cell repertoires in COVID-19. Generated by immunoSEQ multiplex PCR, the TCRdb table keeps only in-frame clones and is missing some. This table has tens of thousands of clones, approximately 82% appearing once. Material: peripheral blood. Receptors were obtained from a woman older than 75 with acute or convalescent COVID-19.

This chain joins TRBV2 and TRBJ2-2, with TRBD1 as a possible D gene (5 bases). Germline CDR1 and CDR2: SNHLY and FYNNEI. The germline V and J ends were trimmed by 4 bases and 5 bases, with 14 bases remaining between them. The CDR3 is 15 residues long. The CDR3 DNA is TGTGCCAGCAGTGTGAATGGGGCTGGGACCGGGGAGCTGTTTTTT. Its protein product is CASSVNGAGTGELFF.

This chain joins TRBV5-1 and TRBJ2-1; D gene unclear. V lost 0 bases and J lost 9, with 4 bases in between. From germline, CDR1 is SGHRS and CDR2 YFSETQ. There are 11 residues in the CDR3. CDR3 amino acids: CASSLASEQFF. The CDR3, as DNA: TGCGCCAGCAGCTTGGCCAGTGAGCAGTTCTTC.

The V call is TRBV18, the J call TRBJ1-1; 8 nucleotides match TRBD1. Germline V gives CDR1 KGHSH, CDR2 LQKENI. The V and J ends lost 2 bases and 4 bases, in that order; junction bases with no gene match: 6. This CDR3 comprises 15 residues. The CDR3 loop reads CASSPGQGVVTEAFF. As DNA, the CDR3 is TGTGCCAGCTCACCAGGACAGGGTGTGGTCACTGAAGCTTTCTTT.

Written as DNA, the CDR3 is TGTGCCAGCAGTACAGGGGGTTCTAATTCACCCCTCCACTTT. Protein sequence: CASSTGGSNSPLHF. The genes are TRBV6-5 and TRBJ1-6; 8 nucleotides align to TRBD1. Per the germline V gene, CDR1 is MNHEY and CDR2 is SVGAGI. This CDR3 spans 14 amino acids. The V gene end was trimmed by 5 bases and the J gene end by 6 bases; junction bases not matched to a gene: 3.

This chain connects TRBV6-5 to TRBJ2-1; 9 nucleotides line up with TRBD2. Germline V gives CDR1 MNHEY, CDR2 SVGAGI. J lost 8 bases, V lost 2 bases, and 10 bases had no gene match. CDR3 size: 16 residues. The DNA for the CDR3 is TGTGCCAGCAGTTACCGGGCCGCGGGAGGGCCTCATGAGCAGTTCTTC. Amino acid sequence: CASSYRAAGGPHEQFF.

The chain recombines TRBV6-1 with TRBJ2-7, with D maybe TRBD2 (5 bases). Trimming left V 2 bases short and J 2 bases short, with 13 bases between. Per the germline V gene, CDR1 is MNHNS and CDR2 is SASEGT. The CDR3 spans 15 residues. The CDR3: CASSETKGVPYEQYF. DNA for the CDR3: TGTGCCAGCAGTGAAACAAAGGGAGTACCCTACGAGCAGTACTTC.

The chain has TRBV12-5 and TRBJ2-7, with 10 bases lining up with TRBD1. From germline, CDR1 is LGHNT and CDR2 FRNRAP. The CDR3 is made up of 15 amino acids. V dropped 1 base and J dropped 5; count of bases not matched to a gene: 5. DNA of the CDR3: TGTGCTAGTGGTTTGGCATTGACAGGGGGCAACGAGCAGTACTTC. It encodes CASGLALTGGNEQYF.

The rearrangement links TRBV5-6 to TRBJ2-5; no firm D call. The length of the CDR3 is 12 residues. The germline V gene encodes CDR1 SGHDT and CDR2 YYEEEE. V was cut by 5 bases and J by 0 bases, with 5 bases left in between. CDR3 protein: CASRLNQETQYF. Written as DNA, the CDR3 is TGTGCCAGCAGGTTAAACCAAGAGACCCAGTACTTC.

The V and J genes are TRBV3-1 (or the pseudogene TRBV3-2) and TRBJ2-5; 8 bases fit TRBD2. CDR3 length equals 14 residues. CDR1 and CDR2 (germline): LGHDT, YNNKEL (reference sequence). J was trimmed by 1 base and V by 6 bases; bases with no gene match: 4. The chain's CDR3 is CASRRAGGQETQYF. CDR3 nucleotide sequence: TGTGCCAGCAGGCGCGCGGGGGGCCAAGAGACCCAGTACTTC.

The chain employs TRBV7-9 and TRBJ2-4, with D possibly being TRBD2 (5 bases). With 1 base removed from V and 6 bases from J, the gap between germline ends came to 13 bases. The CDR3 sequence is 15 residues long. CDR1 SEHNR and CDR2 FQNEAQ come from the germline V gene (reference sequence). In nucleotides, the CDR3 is TGTGCCAGCAGCTTAGGGGCCCTAGCAAGAAACATTCAGTACTTC. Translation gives CASSLGALARNIQYF.

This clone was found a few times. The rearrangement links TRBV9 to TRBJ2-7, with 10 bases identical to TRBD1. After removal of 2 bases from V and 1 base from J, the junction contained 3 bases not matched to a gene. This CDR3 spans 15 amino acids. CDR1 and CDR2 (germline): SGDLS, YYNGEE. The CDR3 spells CASSVGQGVSYEQYF. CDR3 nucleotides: TGTGCCAGCAGCGTTGGACAGGGGGTGTCCTACGAGCAGTACTTC.

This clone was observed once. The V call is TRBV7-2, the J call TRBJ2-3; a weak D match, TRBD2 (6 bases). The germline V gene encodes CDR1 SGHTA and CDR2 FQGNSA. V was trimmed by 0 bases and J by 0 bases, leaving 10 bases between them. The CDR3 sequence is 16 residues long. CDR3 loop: CASSLAGGSSTDTQYF. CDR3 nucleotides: TGTGCCAGCAGCTTAGCGGGAGGCTCTAGCACAGATACGCAGTATTTT.

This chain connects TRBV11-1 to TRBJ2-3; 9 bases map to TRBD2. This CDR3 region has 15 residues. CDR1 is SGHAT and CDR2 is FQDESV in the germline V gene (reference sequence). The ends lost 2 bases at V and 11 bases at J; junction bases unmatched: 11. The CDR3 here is CASSLLAGPLWRQYF. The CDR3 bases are TGTGCCAGCAGCTTACTAGCGGGGCCCCTATGGAGGCAGTATTTT. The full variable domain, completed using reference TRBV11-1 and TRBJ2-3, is EAEVAQSPRYKITEKSQAVAFWCDPISGHATLYWYRQILGQGPELLVQFQDESVVDDSQLPKDRFSAERLKGVDSTLKIQPAELGDSAMYLCASSLLAGPLWRQYFGPGTRLTVL.

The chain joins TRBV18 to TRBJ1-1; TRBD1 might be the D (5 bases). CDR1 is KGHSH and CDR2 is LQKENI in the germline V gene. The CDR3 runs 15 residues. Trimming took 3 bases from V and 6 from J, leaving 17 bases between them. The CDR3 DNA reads TGTGCCAGCTCACCGGCGGTAGGGGAAGTCGCTGAAGCTTTCTTT. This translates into CASSPAVGEVAEAFF.

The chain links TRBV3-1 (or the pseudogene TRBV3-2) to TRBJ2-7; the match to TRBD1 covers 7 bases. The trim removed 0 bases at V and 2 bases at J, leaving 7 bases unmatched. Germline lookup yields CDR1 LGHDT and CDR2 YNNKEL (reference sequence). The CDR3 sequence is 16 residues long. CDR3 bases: TGTGCCAGCAGCCAAGATCTGCGTCAGGGGGCCTACGAGCAGTACTTC. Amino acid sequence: CASSQDLRQGAYEQYF.

DNA for the CDR3: TGTGCCAGCAGTGACAGGCAGGGAGGGACCTACGAGCAGTACTTC. Protein sequence: CASSDRQGGTYEQYF. The V gene is TRBV25-1, the J gene TRBJ2-7; 7 nucleotides align to TRBD2. CDR3 size: 15 residues. With V trimmed by 3 bases and J by 2 bases, 7 bases remained unmatched. CDR1 is MGHDK and CDR2 is SYGVNS in the germline V gene.

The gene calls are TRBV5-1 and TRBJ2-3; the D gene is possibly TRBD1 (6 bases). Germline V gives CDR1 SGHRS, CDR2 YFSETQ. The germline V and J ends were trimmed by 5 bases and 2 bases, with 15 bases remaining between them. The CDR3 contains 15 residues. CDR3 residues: CASSFQGSNTDTQYF. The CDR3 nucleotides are TGCGCCAGCAGTTTTCAGGGGTCTAACACAGATACGCAGTATTTT.

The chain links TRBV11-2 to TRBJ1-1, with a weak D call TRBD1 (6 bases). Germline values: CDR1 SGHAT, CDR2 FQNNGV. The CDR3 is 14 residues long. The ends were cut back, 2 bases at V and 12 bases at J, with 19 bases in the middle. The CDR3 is CASSLTSLQGLTFF. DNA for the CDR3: TGTGCCAGCAGCTTAACGTCACTACAGGGTTTGACTTTCTTT.

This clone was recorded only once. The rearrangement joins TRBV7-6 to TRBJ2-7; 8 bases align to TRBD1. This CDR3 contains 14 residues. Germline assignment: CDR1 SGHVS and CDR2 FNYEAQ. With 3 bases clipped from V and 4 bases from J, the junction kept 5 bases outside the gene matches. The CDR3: CASSFAGGGYEQYF. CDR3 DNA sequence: TGTGCCAGCAGCTTCGCAGGGGGCGGGTACGAGCAGTACTTC. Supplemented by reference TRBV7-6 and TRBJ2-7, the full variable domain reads GAGVSQSPRYKVTKRGQDVALRCDPISGHVSLYWYRQALGQGPEFLTYFNYEAQQDKSGLPNDRFSAERPEGSISTLTIQRTEQRDSAMYRCASSFAGGGYEQYFGPGTRLTVT.

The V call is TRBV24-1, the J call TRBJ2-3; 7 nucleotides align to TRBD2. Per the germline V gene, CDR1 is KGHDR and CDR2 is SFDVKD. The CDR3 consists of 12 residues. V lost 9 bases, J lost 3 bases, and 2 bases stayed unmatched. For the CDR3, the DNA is TGTGCCACCGCGGGAGTAACAGATACGCAGTATTTT. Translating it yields CATAGVTDTQYF.

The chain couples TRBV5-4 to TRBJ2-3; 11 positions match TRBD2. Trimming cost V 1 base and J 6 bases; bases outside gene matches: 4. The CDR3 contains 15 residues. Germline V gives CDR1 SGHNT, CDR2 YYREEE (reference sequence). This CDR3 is CASSLTSGSSDTQYF. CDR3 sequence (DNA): TGTGCCAGCAGCTTGACTAGCGGGAGTTCTGATACGCAGTATTTT.

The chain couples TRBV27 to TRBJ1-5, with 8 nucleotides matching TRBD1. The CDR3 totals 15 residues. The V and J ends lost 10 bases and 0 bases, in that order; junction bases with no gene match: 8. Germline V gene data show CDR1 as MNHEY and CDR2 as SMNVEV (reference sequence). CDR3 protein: CAKTDRDFSNQPQHF. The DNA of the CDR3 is TGTGCCAAGACGGACAGGGACTTTAGCAATCAGCCCCAGCATTTT.

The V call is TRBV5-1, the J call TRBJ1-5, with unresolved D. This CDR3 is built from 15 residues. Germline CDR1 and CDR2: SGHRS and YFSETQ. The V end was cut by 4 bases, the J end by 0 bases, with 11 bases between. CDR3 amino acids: CASSVDNLSNQPQHF. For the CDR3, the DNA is TGCGCCAGCAGCGTTGACAACCTTAGCAATCAGCCCCAGCATTTT.

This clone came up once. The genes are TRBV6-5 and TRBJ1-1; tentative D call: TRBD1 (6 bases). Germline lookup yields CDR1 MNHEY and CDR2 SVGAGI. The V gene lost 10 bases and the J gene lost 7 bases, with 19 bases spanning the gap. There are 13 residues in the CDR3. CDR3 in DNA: TGTGCCACACACCCGGGGGGCGGATTTGAAGCTTTCTTT. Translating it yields CATHPGGGFEAFF.

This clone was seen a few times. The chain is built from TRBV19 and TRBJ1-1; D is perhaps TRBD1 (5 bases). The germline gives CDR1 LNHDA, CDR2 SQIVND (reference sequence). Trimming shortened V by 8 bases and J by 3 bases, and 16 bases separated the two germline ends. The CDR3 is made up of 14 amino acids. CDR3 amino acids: CASGAQGRDTEAFF. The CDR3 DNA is TGTGCCAGTGGGGCGCAAGGGAGGGACACTGAAGCTTTCTTT.

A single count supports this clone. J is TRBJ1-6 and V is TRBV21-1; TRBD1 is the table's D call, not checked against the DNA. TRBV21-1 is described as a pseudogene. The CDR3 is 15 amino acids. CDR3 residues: CASSKVGGPNSPLHF. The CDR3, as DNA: TGTGCCAGCAGCAAAGTTGGTGGCCCGAATTCACCCCTCCACTTT.

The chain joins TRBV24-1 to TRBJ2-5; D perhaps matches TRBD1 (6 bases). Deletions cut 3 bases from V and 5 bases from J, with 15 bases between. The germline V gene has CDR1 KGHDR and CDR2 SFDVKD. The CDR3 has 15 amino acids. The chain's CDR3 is CATSDDNRAWETQYF. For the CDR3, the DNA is TGTGCCACCAGTGATGATAACAGGGCGTGGGAGACCCAGTACTTC.

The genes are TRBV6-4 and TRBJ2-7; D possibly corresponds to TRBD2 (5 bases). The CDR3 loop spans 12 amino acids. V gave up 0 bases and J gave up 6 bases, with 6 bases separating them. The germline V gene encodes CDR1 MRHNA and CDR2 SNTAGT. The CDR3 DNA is TGTGCCAGCAGTGACTCTCGGGGCGAGCAGTACTTC. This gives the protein CASSDSRGEQYF.